This T cell receptor beta chain was sequenced during a study of blood T cell repertoires in COVID-19. About the study: Acute-phase and convalescent COVID-19 samples originated in the United States, Italy and Spain.

Libraries were prepared by immunoSEQ multiplex PCR; TCRdb keeps only in-frame clonotypes and omits some of them. The sample contains around 130,000 clones, roughly four fifths of which appear only once. Per germline, CDR1 SGDLS and CDR2 YYNGEE. The CDR3 covers 13 residues. Trimming removed 4 bases from V and 5 bases from J; junction bases left unmatched: 5. V gene TRBV9 combines with J gene TRBJ2-5; 7 positions agree with TRBD2. Specimen: peripheral blood. This receptor was taken from a man aged 40-50 years with active or convalescent COVID-19. The CDR3 reads CASSPWGGETQYF. For the CDR3, the DNA is TGTGCCAGCAGCCCCTGGGGGGGGGAGACCCAGTACTTC.